This TCR beta chain is drawn from a study of neurological immune-mediated disorders. Whole-study results and caveats: Patients with HTLV-1-associated myelopathy had the highest level of TCR clonal expansion, whereas patients with multiple sclerosis had the lowest level, falling beneath the level found in healthy controls.

Looked up from germline, CDR1 is WSHSY and CDR2 is SAAADI. CDR3 size: 15 residues. J gave up 0 bases and V 8 bases, and 7 bases lay outside the gene matches. The cDNA came from 5'RACE, which used 10-nucleotide random UMIs. Using its own MiXCR run on the 5' RACE reads, TCRdb lists one record per CDR3 protein. The table includes around 51,000 distinct CDR3 sequences, 10% to 15% detected once. As to time point: longitudinal time-point 3. This clonotype appeared a single time. The antigen remains undetermined. Input material: PBMCs. The chain recombines TRBV10-2 with TRBJ2-3; TRBD2 agrees at 8 bases. The clonotype was recovered from a male donor with HTLV-1-associated myelopathy (HAM/TSP). CDR3 loop: CASRPGGKSTDTQYF. In DNA, the CDR3 is TGCGCCAGCCGGCCGGGGGGGAAGAGCACAGATACGCAGTATTTT.